This T cell receptor beta chain was captured by sequencing in a study of blood T cell repertoires in COVID-19. The Seattle patients joined while their infection was active and were tracked longitudinally afterward. Profiling relied on immunoSEQ multiplex PCR, and the TCRdb table lists in-frame clones only, not all of them. The profile shows approximately 330,000 clones, around 90% of them singletons. CDR3 length equals 14 residues. Germline V lookup: CDR1 LNHDA, CDR2 SQIVND (reference sequence). V lost 4 bases and J 6 bases, leaving 15 bases between the germline ends. The receptor comes from a man under 40 with COVID-19, enrolled during active disease. Specimen: peripheral blood. J is TRBJ1-1 and V is TRBV19, with D unclear. The CDR3 DNA is TGTGCCAGTAGTACCCCCGGGCGGGTTCCTGAAGCTTTCTTT. Translation: CASSTPGRVPEAFF.